Listed below are T cell receptor beta chains from one sample, sequenced in a study of T cell changes during pregnancy in multiple sclerosis. Repertoires were generated with immunoSEQ multiplex PCR, while TCRdb's copy carries only in-frame clones and drops some. In the table there are roughly 80,000 clones, about 92% of which are singletons. Sequenced material: peripheral blood, taken in the second trimester of pregnancy. The source is a female donor with multiple sclerosis, enrolled in a pregnancy study. Both conserved end residues are part of each CDR3. The D gene is left open where the match is weak. Rows give clone size only sometimes, using once, few, many, or a class for an expanded clone.

d_call,clone_size,j_call,v_call,cdr3_aa,cdr3_nt
-,-,TRBJ1-3,TRBV4-1,CASSQRTVGVGNTIYF,TGCGCCAGCAGCCAACGCACGGTCGGTGTCGGAAACACCATATATTTT
-,-,TRBJ1-1,TRBV11-2,CASSLVQGSTEAFF,TGTGCCAGCAGCTTAGTTCAGGGAAGCACTGAAGCTTTCTTT
TRBD1,-,TRBJ2-1,TRBV2,CASINRGLSYNEQFF,TGTGCCAGCATCAACAGGGGGCTCTCCTACAATGAGCAGTTCTTC
-,-,TRBJ2-1,TRBV11-3,CASSLREREQFF,TGTGCCAGCAGCTTAAGGGAGCGGGAGCAGTTCTTC
TRBD2,-,TRBJ2-1,TRBV2,CASSITSGGALEQQFF,TGTGCCAGCAGCATTACTAGCGGGGGGGCATTAGAGCAACAGTTCTTC
-,-,TRBJ1-5,TRBV2,CASSEPGKGNQPQHF,TGTGCCAGCAGTGAACCCGGGAAGGGCAATCAGCCCCAGCATTTT
TRBD2,once,TRBJ2-5,TRBV27,CASSPQDGGKQETQYF,TGTGCCAGCAGTCCCCAGGACGGGGGGAAGCAAGAGACCCAGTACTTC
TRBD1,-,TRBJ1-2,TRBV18,CASSAGQGYGYTF,TGTGCCAGCTCAGCGGGACAGGGGTATGGCTACACCTTC
-,-,TRBJ1-3,TRBV29-1,CSVEGTAVDSGNTIYF,TGCAGCGTTGAAGGGACAGCGGTGGACTCTGGAAACACCATATATTTT
-,-,TRBJ2-5,TRBV7-2,CASSLDVARAGNQETQYF,TGTGCCAGCAGCTTAGACGTTGCCCGGGCGGGGAACCAAGAGACCCAGTACTTC
TRBD1,-,TRBJ1-6,TRBV27,CATKAGQGNNSPLHF,TGTGCCACAAAGGCGGGACAGGGGAACAATTCACCCCTCCACTTT
TRBD1,-,TRBJ2-7,TRBV5-6,CASSLGQGGFEQYF,TGTGCCAGCAGTCTCGGACAGGGGGGCTTCGAACAGTACTTC
-,-,TRBJ1-1,TRBV6-5,CASSRDRYTEAFF,TGTGCCAGCAGTAGAGACAGGTACACTGAAGCTTTCTTT
TRBD2,once,TRBJ2-1,TRBV15,CATSSEWGLAGDNEQFF,TGTGCCACCAGCAGCGAGTGGGGACTAGCGGGGGACAATGAGCAGTTCTTC
-,-,TRBJ1-1,TRBV30,CAWSMDGGTEAFF,TGTGCCTGGAGTATGGATGGGGGGACTGAAGCTTTCTTT
-,-,TRBJ2-1,TRBV10-3,CAISSGGGNNEQFF,TGTGCCATCAGTAGCGGCGGAGGGAACAATGAGCAGTTCTTC
-,-,TRBJ2-1,TRBV11-2,CASSPSGQTYNEQFF,TGTGCCAGCAGCCCCAGCGGCCAGACCTACAATGAGCAGTTCTTC
TRBD1,-,TRBJ2-7,TRBV2,CASRRQGAIYEQYF,TGTGCCAGTCGTAGACAGGGGGCCATCTACGAGCAGTACTTC
-,once,TRBJ1-2,TRBV18,CASSPRRGYRGYTF,TGTGCCAGCTCACCACGCAGGGGCTATCGTGGCTACACCTTC
-,-,TRBJ2-7,TRBV28,CASSFIRYEQYF,TGTGCCAGCAGTTTTATCAGATACGAGCAGTACTTC
TRBD2,-,TRBJ2-4,TRBV5-1,CASSSSGGEERYIQYF,TGCGCCAGCAGCTCTAGCGGGGGTGAGGAGAGGTACATTCAGTACTTC
-,-,TRBJ2-7,TRBV5-1,CASSLGSGSYEQYF,TGCGCCAGCAGCTTGGGTAGCGGATCCTACGAGCAGTACTTC
-,-,TRBJ1-1,TRBV7-8,CASSLAGASLNTEAFF,TGTGCCAGCAGCTTAGCAGGGGCCTCCTTGAACACTGAAGCTTTCTTT
-,-,TRBJ2-1,TRBV9,CASSVVGDLGEQFF,TGTGCCAGCAGCGTAGTCGGGGATCTTGGGGAGCAGTTCTTC
TRBD1,-,TRBJ2-1,TRBV7-2,CASSLARTGMGNEQFF,TGTGCCAGCAGCTTAGCAAGGACAGGGATGGGCAATGAGCAGTTCTTC
-,-,TRBJ1-1,TRBV14,CASSQDQVPNTEAFF,TGTGCCAGCAGCCAAGATCAGGTGCCGAACACTGAAGCTTTCTTT
TRBD1,-,TRBJ1-1,TRBV5-6,CASSLFGGTGDTEAFF,TGTGCCAGCAGCTTGTTTGGCGGGACAGGGGACACTGAAGCTTTCTTT
-,once,TRBJ2-7,TRBV7-8,CASSTSRLSYEQYF,TGTGCCAGCAGCACATCTAGGCTCTCCTACGAGCAGTACTTC
TRBD2,-,TRBJ2-3,TRBV7-8,CASSSRLAGAYTDTQYF,TGTGCCAGCAGCTCTCGCCTAGCGGGGGCCTACACAGATACGCAGTATTTT
-,-,TRBJ2-1,TRBV7-3,CASSFHSGVDEQFF,TGTGCCAGCAGCTTCCACTCGGGGGTAGATGAGCAGTTCTTC
-,-,TRBJ2-6,TRBV19,CASSVSTSSSGANVLTF,TGTGCCAGTAGTGTTTCGACTTCTAGCTCTGGGGCCAACGTCCTGACTTTC
TRBD2,-,TRBJ2-7,TRBV7-2,CASRGGGAGYEQYF,TGTGCCAGCCGTGGCGGGGGGGCAGGGTACGAGCAGTACTTC
-,-,TRBJ2-5,TRBV5-6,CASSFWQGQTQYF,TGTGCCAGCAGCTTCTGGCAGGGGCAGACCCAGTACTTC
TRBD2,-,TRBJ2-3,TRBV9,CASSEPSGGRATQYF,TGTGCCAGCAGTGAGCCCAGCGGGGGAAGGGCCACGCAGTATTTT
TRBD1,-,TRBJ2-1,TRBV11-3,CASSFGTGVYNEQFF,TGTGCCAGCAGCTTCGGGACAGGAGTGTACAATGAGCAGTTCTTC
TRBD2,-,TRBJ2-1,TRBV5-6,CASSGDTLAGAAYNEQFF,TGTGCCAGCAGCGGAGACACACTAGCGGGTGCCGCCTACAATGAGCAGTTCTTC
-,-,TRBJ2-7,TRBV27,CASSHTGIYEQYF,TGTGCCAGCAGTCATACAGGGATTTACGAGCAGTACTTC
TRBD1,-,TRBJ1-4,TRBV13,CASSAGTGMKKLFF,TGTGCCAGCAGCGCCGGGACAGGGATGAAAAAACTGTTTTTT
TRBD1,-,TRBJ2-2,TRBV9,CASSVAGTGSTGELFF,TGTGCCAGCAGCGTTGCCGGGACAGGGAGCACCGGGGAGCTGTTTTTT
TRBD1,-,TRBJ1-5,TRBV7-8,CASSSRDSDSNQPQHF,TGTGCCAGCAGCTCCCGGGACAGCGATAGCAATCAGCCCCAGCATTTT
-,-,TRBJ2-3,TRBV2,CASNSFLATDTQYF,TGTGCCAGCAATTCTTTTCTAGCCACAGATACGCAGTATTTT
-,-,TRBJ2-7,TRBV11-2,CASSGSRDLGTYEQYF,TGTGCCAGCAGCGGATCCCGGGACTTAGGTACCTACGAGCAGTACTTC
TRBD2,few,TRBJ2-3,TRBV5-1,CASSSVAGEDTQYF,TGCGCCAGCAGCTCCGTCGCGGGGGAAGATACGCAGTATTTT
-,-,TRBJ2-6,TRBV2,CASSQEPRTGANVLTF,TGTGCCAGCAGCCAGGAACCGCGTACTGGGGCCAACGTCCTGACTTTC
TRBD2,-,TRBJ2-5,TRBV27,CASSFGTRLETQYF,TGTGCCAGCAGTTTCGGGACTAGATTGGAGACCCAGTACTTC
TRBD1,-,TRBJ2-7,TRBV29-1,CSVVGQDSSYEQYF,TGCAGCGTTGTGGGACAGGATAGCTCCTACGAGCAGTACTTC
TRBD2,-,TRBJ2-1,TRBV6-4,CASSDHSGGAYNEQFF,TGTGCCAGCAGTGACCATAGCGGGGGGGCCTACAATGAGCAGTTCTTC
-,-,TRBJ1-1,TRBV6-5,CASSYRGNTEAFF,TGTGCCAGCAGTTACAGGGGGAACACTGAAGCTTTCTTT
TRBD1,few,TRBJ1-2,TRBV19,CASTRTGTYGYTF,TGTGCCAGTACTAGGACAGGGACGTATGGCTACACCTTC
-,-,TRBJ2-3,TRBV30,CAWSVVGGGNTQYF,TGTGCCTGGAGTGTAGTAGGGGGGGGAAATACGCAGTATTTT
TRBD2,-,TRBJ2-7,TRBV10-3,CAISESSGGYEQYF,TGTGCCATCAGTGAGTCTAGCGGGGGGTACGAGCAGTACTTC
TRBD1,once,TRBJ2-7,TRBV19,CASSIVSGQGTYEQYF,TGTGCCAGTAGTATAGTCTCTGGACAGGGGACCTACGAGCAGTACTTC
TRBD1,-,TRBJ1-5,TRBV19,CASSQLRQGEPQHF,TGTGCCAGTAGTCAGTTGAGGCAGGGGGAGCCCCAGCATTTT